The text below deals with one T cell receptor (beta chain). This clonotype has just a few counts. The target of this receptor is not known. No clone much larger than this one lies a single base away; base qualities are absent. The sample's time point label, decoded: persistent/refractory GD, antithyroid drugs over 5 years with positive TRAb. For both TCR sequencing and RNA sequencing, RNA was extracted from PBMCs in TRIzol. Graves' disease was diagnosed according to American Thyroid Association guidelines. The patients came from an endocrinology department in Xi'an, China. From each patient, approximately 10 milliliters of peripheral blood was collected into an EDTA anticoagulant tube. Ficoll Paque Plus density gradient separation was used to isolate PBMCs, and no further T cell sorting was performed. RNA quality was checked with an Agilent 2100 Bioanalyzer and agarose gel, and concentration with a NanoDrop 2000.

CDR1 and CDR2 are drawn from the germline V gene: MNHEY, SVGEGT. The CDR3 runs 13 amino acids, cysteine and phenylalanine included. This entry keeps only the CDR3 DNA: 39 bases, framed from base 1. Germline trimming: 8 bases from V, 6 bases from J; junction bases outside gene matches: 4. The sample belongs to a study of regulatory T cells in long-lasting Graves disease (dated by TCRdb to about 2021). Background on the whole study: Persistent Graves' disease meant more than 5 years of antithyroid drug treatment with TSH receptor autoantibodies that stayed positive. Persistent Graves' disease patients were compared with newly diagnosed Graves' disease patients by peripheral blood TCR sequencing and RNA sequencing. The study was registered as a clinical trial and conducted in China. A total of roughly 35 samples underwent TCR sequencing, from some 13 patients with persistent Graves' disease and some 20 patients with newly diagnosed Graves' disease. On average, persistent Graves' disease patients in the clinical cohort had been on antithyroid drugs for around ten years. Points the paper makes about the study in general: TRBV28, TRBJ1-2 and TRBJ2-5 were preferentially used in persistent disease, while TRBV20-1 and TRBJ2-1 were favored in newly diagnosed disease. Sequencing and analysis were limited to the TCR beta chain. Persistent patients shared more public clonotypes among themselves (2,741) than newly diagnosed patients did (approximately 970). The study examined only peripheral blood because the primary lesion, thyroid tissue, could not be accessed. Lower TCR Shannon entropy and fewer highly expanded clones were observed in persistent Graves' disease patients than in newly diagnosed patients, which suggested clonal expansion. As a limitation, the authors acknowledged that the small sample size may reduce accuracy.

The library was produced with multiplex PCR. The sequencing machine was an Illumina HiSeq 4000. iRepertoire HTBI primers and Arm-PCR amplification of CDR3 regions were used to construct TCR beta libraries. Before sequencing, the PCR products underwent gel purification. Regarding the original processing steps: Gene usage analysis of CDR3 amino acid clonotypes used the 60 to 80 TRBV and about 14 TRBJ segments found across samples. Filtered high-quality paired reads were merged into contigs using COPE and FqMerger. Contigs were aligned with BLAST to IMGT TRBV, TRBD and TRBJ reference genes, and CDR3 was defined per IMGT. Clonotypes above 0.1% frequency were classified as highly expanded clones. Shannon entropy was used to measure repertoire diversity, and the Gini coefficient was used to measure V-J evenness. Clonotypes shared by more than one individual were considered public. TCRdb reanalyzed the raw reads on its own, using fastp at Q25 for trimming and MiXCR for clone calling, and kept in-frame beta chains. Entries that share a CDR3 protein sequence are merged under the most common genes and DNA. The V and J calls were not made by the authors but by TCRdb's processing. Present in this sample are approximately 350,000 distinct CDR3 sequences, more than 20% of which were seen just once. 25% to 35% of the sample goes to the ten largest clones.

The sample in question was peripheral blood mononuclear cells (PBMCs), obtained when the disease was refractory, from a patient treated with antithyroid drugs. The clonotype comes from a woman aged 40 to 50 with Graves disease. Donor details come from another sample of the same person, matched by shared clones. The sequence is built from TRBV6-2 or TRBV6-3 and TRBJ2-7, with 13 middle bases fitting TRBD2. Read as DNA, the sequence is TGTGCCAGCGGGGGACTAGCGGGATTCGAGCAGTACTTC. Its protein product is CASGGLAGFEQYF.